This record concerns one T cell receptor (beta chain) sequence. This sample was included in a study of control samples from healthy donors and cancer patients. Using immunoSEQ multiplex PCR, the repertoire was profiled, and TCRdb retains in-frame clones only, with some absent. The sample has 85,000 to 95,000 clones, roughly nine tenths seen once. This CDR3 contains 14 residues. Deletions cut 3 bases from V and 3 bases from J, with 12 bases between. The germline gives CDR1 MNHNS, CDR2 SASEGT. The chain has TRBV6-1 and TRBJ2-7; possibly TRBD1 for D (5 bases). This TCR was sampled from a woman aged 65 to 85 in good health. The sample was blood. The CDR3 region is CASSEDNQLYEQYF. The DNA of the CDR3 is TGTGCCAGCAGTGAGGACAATCAACTCTACGAGCAGTACTTC.